This TCR beta chain was captured by sequencing in a study of blood T cell repertoires in COVID-19. The CDR3 has 15 residues. Trimming cost V 3 bases and J 0 bases; bases outside gene matches: 3. Germline V CDR1 and CDR2: SGDLS, YYNGEE. Profiled with immunoSEQ multiplex PCR; TCRdb holds only in-frame clones, not every one. Of around 440,000 clones listed, approximately 88% are singletons. Seattle enrolled patients during active infection and tracked them longitudinally. This chain links TRBV9 with TRBJ2-3; TRBD1 matches at 8 bases. Specimen: peripheral blood. The TCR originated in a woman aged 45 to 65 with COVID-19, enrolled during active disease. CDR3: CASSADRASTDTQYF. CDR3 sequence (DNA): TGTGCCAGCAGCGCGGACAGGGCTAGCACAGATACGCAGTATTTT.